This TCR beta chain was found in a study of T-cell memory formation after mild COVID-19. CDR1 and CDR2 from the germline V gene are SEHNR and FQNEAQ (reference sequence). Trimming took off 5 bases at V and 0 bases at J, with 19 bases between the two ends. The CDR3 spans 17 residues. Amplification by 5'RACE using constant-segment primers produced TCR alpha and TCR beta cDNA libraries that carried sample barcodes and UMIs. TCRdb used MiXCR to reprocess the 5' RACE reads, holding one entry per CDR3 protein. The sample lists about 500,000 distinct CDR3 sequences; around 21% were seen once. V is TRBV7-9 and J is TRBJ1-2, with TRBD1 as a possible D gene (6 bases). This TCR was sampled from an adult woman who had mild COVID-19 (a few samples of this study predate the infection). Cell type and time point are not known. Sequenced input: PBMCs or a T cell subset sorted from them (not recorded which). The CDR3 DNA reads TGTGCCAGCAGCGTCCCCTCAGGGGAGTCAGCTAACTATGGCTACACCTTC. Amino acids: CASSVPSGESANYGYTF.